What follows is one T cell receptor beta chain and its context. Its antigen is not identified. This table comes from immunoSEQ multiplex PCR, and its TCRdb copy is limited to in-frame clones, with some not included. The sample consists of 95,000 to 150,000 clones, about 87% of them appearing once. Between the trimmed V and J ends, which lost 4 bases and 2 bases, there was a span of 12 bases. The CDR3 runs 16 residues. CDR1 and CDR2 (germline): SNHLY, FYNNEI. This entry is derived from a study of radiotherapy plus CTLA-4 blockade in lung cancer. Study results and limitations: In blood, tumor-derived TCR clones expanded after radiotherapy plus ipilimumab.

The sequence was obtained from a human donor with non-small cell lung cancer that progressed on radiotherapy plus ipilimumab. V is TRBV2 and J is TRBJ2-6, with D possibly being TRBD2 (5 bases). The sequencing used peripheral blood, collected from a patient treated with radiotherapy plus ipilimumab. Here the CDR3 reads CASSVASGAGANVLTF. The CDR3 DNA reads as TGTGCCAGCAGTGTCGCCTCCGGGGCTGGGGCCAACGTCCTGACTTTC. The entire variable domain, with the rest obtained from reference TRBV2 and TRBJ2-6, is as follows: EPEVTQTPSHQVTQMGQEVILRCVPISNHLYFYWYRQILGQKVEFLVSFYNNEISEKSEIFDDQFSVERPDGSNFTLKIRSTKLEDSAMYFCASSVASGAGANVLTFGAGSRLTVL.